Listed below are T cell receptor beta chains from one sample, sequenced in a study of response to subunit inactivated influenza vaccine. TCRdb re-called the RT-PCR reads with MiXCR, one entry per CDR3 protein. The sample has about 530,000 distinct CDR3 sequences; 13% are singletons. Specimen: PBMCs from blood, collected 45 days after vaccination. The receptors originated from a man between 45 and 60 years old who received an inactivated influenza vaccine. Both conserved end residues are part of each CDR3. D genes are given only for firm matches. Size tells how often a clone was seen (once, few, many) or the class of an expanded clone, and some rows leave it out.

d_call: TRBD1
j_call: TRBJ2-5
v_call: TRBV19
clone_size: -
cdr3_nt: TGTGCCAGTTCCTATGGGACAGGACTAATCCAAGAGACCCAGTACTTC
cdr3_aa: CASSYGTGLIQETQYF

d_call: -
j_call: TRBJ2-5
v_call: TRBV6-4
clone_size: few
cdr3_nt: TGTGCCAGCAGTCAGACAGAGACGGGGACCCAGTACTTC
cdr3_aa: CASSQTETGTQYF

d_call: -
j_call: TRBJ2-2
v_call: TRBV25-1
clone_size: -
cdr3_nt: TGTGCCAGCAGTGACGTGACGGAGAACACCGGGGAGCTGTTTTTT
cdr3_aa: CASSDVTENTGELFF

d_call: -
j_call: TRBJ1-1
v_call: TRBV6-1
clone_size: few
cdr3_nt: TGTGCCAGCAGGGGATTGACAGGACGGATGAACACTGAAGCTTTCTTT
cdr3_aa: CASRGLTGRMNTEAFF

d_call: -
j_call: TRBJ2-5
v_call: TRBV20-1
clone_size: few
cdr3_nt: TGCAGTGCGCAAGAAGCGACTAGCCAAGAGACCCAGTACTTC
cdr3_aa: CSAQEATSQETQYF

d_call: -
j_call: TRBJ2-2
v_call: TRBV4-3
clone_size: few
cdr3_nt: TGCGCCAGCAGCCAAGTATACAGGGAGGGCACCGGGGAGCTGTTTTTT
cdr3_aa: CASSQVYREGTGELFF

d_call: -
j_call: TRBJ2-5
v_call: TRBV20-1
clone_size: -
cdr3_nt: TGCAGTGCCACCCTGGGGCTCATGGAGACCCAGTACTTC
cdr3_aa: CSATLGLMETQYF

d_call: -
j_call: TRBJ2-5
v_call: TRBV29-1
clone_size: few
cdr3_nt: TGCAGCGCCGGCGGAGGGGGGTTGGAGACCCAGTACTTC
cdr3_aa: CSAGGGGLETQYF

d_call: -
j_call: TRBJ2-5
v_call: TRBV29-1
clone_size: -
cdr3_nt: TGCAGCGCCCTCCGGGAGAGGGAGACCCAGTACTTC
cdr3_aa: CSALRERETQYF

d_call: -
j_call: TRBJ2-1
v_call: TRBV7-2
clone_size: many
cdr3_nt: TGTGCCAGCACCTTGGGGCAGGGGAGTACGGGTCATGAGCAGTTCTTC
cdr3_aa: CASTLGQGSTGHEQFF

d_call: TRBD2
j_call: TRBJ2-1
v_call: TRBV30
clone_size: -
cdr3_nt: TGTGCCTGGGCGGGACTAGCGGGAATGAGCTCCTACAATGAGCAGTTCTTC
cdr3_aa: CAWAGLAGMSSYNEQFF

d_call: TRBD1
j_call: TRBJ2-7
v_call: TRBV12-3/TRBV12-4
clone_size: few
cdr3_nt: TGTGCCAGCAGAAAAACAGGGGGCATCTACGAGCAGTACTTC
cdr3_aa: CASRKTGGIYEQYF

d_call: -
j_call: TRBJ2-5
v_call: TRBV28
clone_size: few
cdr3_nt: TGTGCCAGCATGATAGGGGTAGAAGAGACCCAGTACTTC
cdr3_aa: CASMIGVEETQYF

d_call: -
j_call: TRBJ2-7
v_call: TRBV7-2
clone_size: many
cdr3_nt: TGTGCCAGCAGCCCCAGAGCTACAGGCTACGAGCAGTACTTC
cdr3_aa: CASSPRATGYEQYF

d_call: -
j_call: TRBJ1-1
v_call: TRBV9
clone_size: many
cdr3_nt: TGTGCCAGCAGCGTAGGTATCCACACTGAAGCTTTCTTT
cdr3_aa: CASSVGIHTEAFF

d_call: -
j_call: TRBJ2-5
v_call: TRBV20-1
clone_size: -
cdr3_nt: TGCAGTGCTAGCGGGTACCAGGAGACCCAGTACTTC
cdr3_aa: CSASGYQETQYF

d_call: TRBD1
j_call: TRBJ2-1
v_call: TRBV29-1
clone_size: -
cdr3_nt: TGCAGCGTTGAAGATCAAGACAGGGGGGCGAATGAGCAGTTCTTC
cdr3_aa: CSVEDQDRGANEQFF

d_call: TRBD2
j_call: TRBJ2-1
v_call: TRBV28
clone_size: -
cdr3_nt: TGTGCCAGCAGTTTAAGGGCTAGGGCTAGCGGGACGGCTATGGAGCAGTTCTTC
cdr3_aa: CASSLRARASGTAMEQFF

d_call: -
j_call: TRBJ2-3
v_call: TRBV12-3/TRBV12-4
clone_size: many
cdr3_nt: TGTGCCAGCAGTTTAGAGCCCGAGCAGTATTTT
cdr3_aa: CASSLEPEQYF

d_call: TRBD2
j_call: TRBJ2-1
v_call: TRBV20-1
clone_size: -
cdr3_nt: TGCAGTGCCTCCGCTAGCGGGGGTCTCAATGAGCAGTTCTTC
cdr3_aa: CSASASGGLNEQFF

d_call: -
j_call: TRBJ1-2
v_call: TRBV12-3/TRBV12-4
clone_size: few
cdr3_nt: TGTGCCAGCAGTCCGGTAGATCCCCTTAATGGCTACACCTTC
cdr3_aa: CASSPVDPLNGYTF

d_call: -
j_call: TRBJ1-2
v_call: TRBV20-1
clone_size: few
cdr3_nt: TGCAGTGCTAGATTTCGCGGATCTAACTATGGCTACACCTTC
cdr3_aa: CSARFRGSNYGYTF

d_call: TRBD1
j_call: TRBJ2-1
v_call: TRBV24-1
clone_size: few
cdr3_nt: TGTGCCACCAGTGATCCCCGGACAGGGTCCTACAATGAGCAGTTCTTC
cdr3_aa: CATSDPRTGSYNEQFF

d_call: TRBD2
j_call: TRBJ2-3
v_call: TRBV7-9
clone_size: many
cdr3_nt: TGTGCCAGCAGCCGGACTAGCGGGGGGGCTTTGGCCGATACGCAGTATTTT
cdr3_aa: CASSRTSGGALADTQYF

d_call: -
j_call: TRBJ2-4
v_call: TRBV12-3/TRBV12-4
clone_size: -
cdr3_nt: TGTGCCAGCAGTCCCAGACAAACAGGGAAAGGCATTCAGTACTTC
cdr3_aa: CASSPRQTGKGIQYF

d_call: TRBD1
j_call: TRBJ2-1
v_call: TRBV7-7
clone_size: few
cdr3_nt: TGTGCTAGCAGCCCCACAACAGGGGGTGGTGTGAATGAGCAGTTCTTC
cdr3_aa: CASSPTTGGGVNEQFF

d_call: TRBD1
j_call: TRBJ2-7
v_call: TRBV7-9
clone_size: -
cdr3_nt: TGTGCCAGCAGCTTCGGGACAGGGGGCAGCGACGAGCAGTACTTC
cdr3_aa: CASSFGTGGSDEQYF

d_call: TRBD2
j_call: TRBJ2-1
v_call: TRBV12-3/TRBV12-4
clone_size: few
cdr3_nt: TGTGCCAGCAGCCTAGCGGGCAACTACAATGAGCAGTTCTTC
cdr3_aa: CASSLAGNYNEQFF

d_call: TRBD1
j_call: TRBJ2-7
v_call: TRBV6-1
clone_size: few
cdr3_nt: TGTGCCAGCAGTGTCCTAGGGGGCGCCGAGCAGTACTTC
cdr3_aa: CASSVLGGAEQYF

d_call: TRBD1
j_call: TRBJ1-1
v_call: TRBV27
clone_size: few
cdr3_nt: TGTGCCAGCAGTTTAGCGACAGGGATCCGTGGAGCTGAAGCTTTCTTT
cdr3_aa: CASSLATGIRGAEAFF

d_call: TRBD1
j_call: TRBJ1-2
v_call: TRBV28
clone_size: -
cdr3_nt: TGTGCCAGCAGTCCGGGACAGTTTTTAAATGGCTACACCTTC
cdr3_aa: CASSPGQFLNGYTF

d_call: TRBD2
j_call: TRBJ2-2
v_call: TRBV20-1
clone_size: few
cdr3_nt: TGCAGTGCCGGACTAGCGGGGTTCAACACCGGGGAGCTGTTTTTT
cdr3_aa: CSAGLAGFNTGELFF

d_call: -
j_call: TRBJ2-1
v_call: TRBV6-5
clone_size: few
cdr3_nt: TGTGCCAGCAGTTACCCATTGACAGGTGAGGATGAGCAGTTCTTC
cdr3_aa: CASSYPLTGEDEQFF

d_call: TRBD2
j_call: TRBJ2-7
v_call: TRBV9
clone_size: -
cdr3_nt: TGTGCCAGCAGCGTGGGGGGGGGACTAGCGGAGCAGTACTTC
cdr3_aa: CASSVGGGLAEQYF

d_call: -
j_call: TRBJ1-1
v_call: TRBV18
clone_size: -
cdr3_nt: TGTGCCAGCTCACCCAAAGAGACAGGAGTAGCTTTCTTT
cdr3_aa: CASSPKETGVAFF

d_call: TRBD1
j_call: TRBJ2-1
v_call: TRBV12-3/TRBV12-4
clone_size: few
cdr3_nt: TGTGCCAGCAGTCGCCCGACAGGGTGGGATGAGCAGTTCTTC
cdr3_aa: CASSRPTGWDEQFF

d_call: TRBD2
j_call: TRBJ2-4
v_call: TRBV20-1
clone_size: few
cdr3_nt: TGCAGTGCTAGAGACGTGGGACTAGCGGGAAATGAATATGCCAAAAACATTCAGTACTTC
cdr3_aa: CSARDVGLAGNEYAKNIQYF

d_call: TRBD2
j_call: TRBJ2-3
v_call: TRBV4-1
clone_size: -
cdr3_nt: TGCGCCAGCAGCCAAGATTCGCGGGGGGGCGTGTATACGCAGTATTTT
cdr3_aa: CASSQDSRGGVYTQYF

d_call: TRBD2
j_call: TRBJ2-7
v_call: TRBV7-2
clone_size: -
cdr3_nt: TGTGCCAGCAGCTTAGCGCTCGTTGATAGCGGGTACGAGCAGTACTTC
cdr3_aa: CASSLALVDSGYEQYF

d_call: TRBD1
j_call: TRBJ2-7
v_call: TRBV7-6
clone_size: many
cdr3_nt: TGTGCCAGCAGCTTAGCACAGGGGGTCTACGAGCAGTACTTC
cdr3_aa: CASSLAQGVYEQYF

d_call: -
j_call: TRBJ1-4
v_call: TRBV5-1
clone_size: few
cdr3_nt: TGCGCCAGCAGCTCCTCCGGGAGGAGGGATGAAAAACTGTTTTTT
cdr3_aa: CASSSSGRRDEKLFF

d_call: TRBD1
j_call: TRBJ1-6
v_call: TRBV7-2
clone_size: -
cdr3_nt: TGTGCCAGCAGCACTCAGGGGGTGGGGTCAGGGTCACCCCTCCACTTT
cdr3_aa: CASSTQGVGSGSPLHF

d_call: -
j_call: TRBJ1-2
v_call: TRBV4-3
clone_size: -
cdr3_nt: TGCGCCAGCAGCCAAGAGGGGAACTATGGCTACACCTTC
cdr3_aa: CASSQEGNYGYTF

d_call: TRBD1
j_call: TRBJ2-3
v_call: TRBV2
clone_size: few
cdr3_nt: TGTGCCAGCAATGCCGGACAGGGGAGGCAGTATTTT
cdr3_aa: CASNAGQGRQYF

d_call: -
j_call: TRBJ2-1
v_call: TRBV7-2
clone_size: once
cdr3_nt: TGTGCCAGCAGCTTCTTCAGGACCCTTCCGCGGAATGAGCAGTTCTTC
cdr3_aa: CASSFFRTLPRNEQFF

d_call: -
j_call: TRBJ2-3
v_call: TRBV6-1
clone_size: few
cdr3_nt: TGTGCCAGCAGCCGAGGGCCGCCCGCAGATACGCAGTATTTT
cdr3_aa: CASSRGPPADTQYF